Listed below are T cell receptor beta chains from one sample, sequenced in a study of shared clonotypes between healthy human individuals. Generated by immunoSEQ multiplex PCR, the TCRdb table keeps only in-frame clones and is missing some. The table has roughly 660,000 clones, 90% seen once. The specimen was memory CD8+ T cells from PBMCs. Every receptor here comes from a man between 18 and 29 years old in good health. Some clones in this sample may be carry-over from other donors' samples. CDR3s include the opening cysteine and the closing phenylalanine or tryptophan. A D gene is named only where the DNA matches it firmly. Clone sizes are given selectively: once, few, many, or a class where the clone is expanded.

TRBD2	TRBJ2-1	TRBV12-5	.	TGTGCTAGTGGTTTGGTCGGGGGGTCCTACAATGAGCAGTTCTTC	CASGLVGGSYNEQFF
.	TRBJ2-7	TRBV6-5	.	TGTGCCAGCAGCCGGACAATCTCCTACGAGCAGTACTTC	CASSRTISYEQYF
.	TRBJ2-7	TRBV28	.	TGTGCCAGCCGAACCCACAGGAGCGCTCGGTCCTACGAGCAGTACTTC	CASRTHRSARSYEQYF
TRBD1	TRBJ2-2	TRBV13	.	TGTGCCAGCAGCTTGAGGACAGGGGACACCGGGGAGCTGTTTTTT	CASSLRTGDTGELFF
TRBD1	TRBJ1-3	TRBV27	.	TGTGCCAGCAGTATGACAGGGTCCGGTGGAAACACCATATATTTT	CASSMTGSGGNTIYF
.	TRBJ2-1	TRBV4-1	.	TGCGCCAGCAGCCAACCCCGGTTAGGGGGAGGGCTGTTCTTC	CASSQPRLGGGLFF
.	TRBJ1-5	TRBV4-1	.	TGCGCCAGCAGCCAACAGGGCGGGGAGATCAATCAGCCCCAGCATTTT	CASSQQGGEINQPQHF
.	TRBJ1-5	TRBV7-8	.	TGTGCCAGCCGCACGGGGGGAAACAATCAGCCCCAGCATTTT	CASRTGGNNQPQHF
TRBD1	TRBJ2-1	TRBV5-1	.	TGCGCCAGCAGCTCGACCGGGACAGGGTCCCGCAATGAGCAGTTCTTC	CASSSTGTGSRNEQFF
.	TRBJ2-1	TRBV5-5	.	TGTGCCAGCAGCTTGAACAGCCACGGGAATGAGCAGTTCTTC	CASSLNSHGNEQFF
.	TRBJ1-5	TRBV2	.	TGTGCCAGCAGAAAAGACAGGTCCAGCAATCAGTCCCAGCATTTT	CASRKDRSSNQSQHF
.	TRBJ1-1	TRBV6-5	.	TGTGCCAGCAGTTACTCGGGGTCCGGAGGCACTGAAGCTTTCTTT	CASSYSGSGGTEAFF
.	TRBJ2-2	TRBV27	.	TGTGCCAGCACCCCTCAAGGAGCCGGGGAGCTGTTTTTT	CASTPQGAGELFF
.	TRBJ1-5	TRBV28	.	TGTGCCAGCAGTTTTTCAGACGGCAATCAGCCCCAGCATTTT	CASSFSDGNQPQHF
.	TRBJ2-2	TRBV27	.	TGTGCCAGCAGCAAAGTGGGGGACCGGGAGCTGTTTTTT	CASSKVGDRELFF
.	TRBJ2-7	TRBV9	once	TGTGCCAGCAGCGTCTACAGCGGAGCCTTCTACGAGCAGTACTTC	CASSVYSGAFYEQYF
TRBD1	TRBJ1-4	TRBV27	.	TGTGCCAGCAGTTCGGACAGGGGGAATGAAAAACTGTTTTTT	CASSSDRGNEKLFF
TRBD2	TRBJ2-1	TRBV5-1	.	TGCGCCAGCAGCTTCACTAGCGGGGGGAACAATGAGCAGTTCTTC	CASSFTSGGNNEQFF
.	TRBJ2-7	TRBV28	.	TGTGCCAGCAGTTTGCGTGTCGAGCAGTACTTC	CASSLRVEQYF
TRBD2	TRBJ2-1	TRBV18	.	TGTGCCAGCTCACCACCGGACGGGAGGGTAAATGAGCAGTTCTTC	CASSPPDGRVNEQFF
.	TRBJ1-5	TRBV28	once	TGTGCCAGCAGTCCAACAGGGCCTAGCAATCAGCCCCAGCATTTT	CASSPTGPSNQPQHF
.	TRBJ1-2	TRBV9	.	TGTGCCAGCAGCCCCCCCGGCCGGGCCTATGGCTACACCTTC	CASSPPGRAYGYTF
TRBD1	TRBJ1-2	TRBV4-1	.	TGCGCCAGCAGCCAAGGACAGGGGGCTGCCTATGGCTACACCTTC	CASSQGQGAAYGYTF
.	TRBJ2-7	TRBV4-1	.	TGCGCCAGCAGCCAAGCACACCTTACCTACGAGCAGTACTTC	CASSQAHLTYEQYF
TRBD2	TRBJ2-5	TRBV16	.	TGTGCCAGCAGCCAATCGGGGGGGATGCAAGAGACCCAGTACTTC	CASSQSGGMQETQYF
.	TRBJ2-5	TRBV11-2	.	TGTGCCAGCAGCTTTGGTGGAGCCCTGGAGACCCAGTACTTC	CASSFGGALETQYF
.	TRBJ2-3	TRBV7-3	.	TGTGCCAGCAGCTTAACAGGGGGTTTCATGTTAGATACGCAGTATTTT	CASSLTGGFMLDTQYF
TRBD1	TRBJ1-3	TRBV7-6	.	TGTGCCAGCAGCGCAGGGGGCTCTGGAAACACCATATATTTT	CASSAGGSGNTIYF
TRBD2	TRBJ2-7	TRBV29-1	.	TGCAGCGTAAGACTAGCGGGGTCCTACGAGCAGTACTTC	CSVRLAGSYEQYF
TRBD2	TRBJ2-1	TRBV27	.	TGTGCCAGCAGTTTTGGTAGCGGGGGGTACAATGAGCAGTTCTTC	CASSFGSGGYNEQFF
TRBD2	TRBJ2-1	TRBV7-6	.	TGTGCCAGCAGCAACAAACTAGCGGGAGGCTACAATGAGCAGTTCTTC	CASSNKLAGGYNEQFF
TRBD2	TRBJ2-1	TRBV7-2	.	TGTGCCAGCAGCCGAAACCCAAAACTAGCGGGGCAATACAATGAGCAGTTCTTC	CASSRNPKLAGQYNEQFF
.	TRBJ2-3	TRBV13	.	TGTGCCAGCAGCTTACCCGGGAGTGGCACAGATACGCAGTATTTT	CASSLPGSGTDTQYF
.	TRBJ1-5	TRBV9	few	TGTGCCAGCAGCCCGTCGGCGGGGCAGCCCCAGCATTTT	CASSPSAGQPQHF
.	TRBJ2-7	TRBV28	once	TGTGCCAGTGCCGCCGCCCCCTCCTACGAGCAGTACTTC	CASAAAPSYEQYF
.	TRBJ2-1	TRBV9	.	TGTGCCAGCAGCGTAGTAGGGGTGGTCGGGACCAATGAGCAGTTCTTC	CASSVVGVVGTNEQFF
.	TRBJ1-2	TRBV2	.	TGTGCCAGCAGTGAAGTCTCAGCAGCTAACTATGGCTACACCTTC	CASSEVSAANYGYTF
.	TRBJ1-3	TRBV6-6	.	TGTGCCAGCAGTCACGACACGGGACACACCATATATTTT	CASSHDTGHTIYF
TRBD1	TRBJ1-3	TRBV28	.	TGTGCCAGCACCTTGGCAGGGGGCTTCTTCTCTGGAAACACCATATATTTT	CASTLAGGFFSGNTIYF